The entry below gives a single T cell receptor (beta chain) sequence along with its context. Its antigen remains unidentified. Profiled with immunoSEQ multiplex PCR; TCRdb holds only in-frame clones, not every one. The sample holds about 130,000 clones, about 90% seen once. The source of the sample is a study of T cell responses to AZD1222 COVID-19 vaccine. Regarding the study as a whole: Close to half of all spike-specific TCRs reportedly target regions of the variants that are unmutated. Compared with day 0, the breadth and depth of the Spike-specific TCR repertoire rose significantly after two doses of AZD1222.

The clonotype was recovered from an adult in good health. This specimen consisted of peripheral blood, obtained on day 0 of AZD1222 vaccination.

The CDR3: CSASPGTGGVTDTQYF. CDR3 bases: TGCAGTGCTAGTCCCGGGACAGGGGGCGTCACAGATACGCAGTATTTT. This chain uses TRBV20-1 with TRBJ2-3; TRBD1 aligns across 12 bases. The CDR3 is made up of 16 amino acids. J lost 2 bases, V lost 3 bases, and 6 bases had no gene match. Germline CDR1 reads DFQATT; CDR2 reads SNEGSKA (reference sequence).